This TCR beta chain was documented in a study of T cell responses to AZD1222 COVID-19 vaccine. Notes on the study in general: Just a handful of AZD1222 recipients tested seropositive at baseline. Females made up more of the donors, who were largely white British, and clonal diversity may have come out too low. Repertoire sampling happened only post peak T cell response.

Whether given at about 4 or about 12 weeks, second doses were pooled. Regarding this clone: The antigen remains undetermined.

The table came from immunoSEQ multiplex PCR; TCRdb's copy has only in-frame clones and leaves some out. This table holds about 140,000 clones, 88% found once. This material consisted of peripheral blood, taken 28 days after the second AZD1222 dose. This TCR was recovered from an adult who received the AZD1222 COVID-19 vaccine.

The CDR3 is CASSGGQVPYEQYF. CDR3 sequence (DNA): TGTGCCAGCAGCGGCGGACAGGTACCCTACGAGCAGTACTTC. This chain joins TRBV9 and TRBJ2-7; 7 bases are a match to TRBD1. With V trimmed by 3 bases and J by 2 bases, 5 bases remained unmatched. The germline gives CDR1 SGDLS, CDR2 YYNGEE. This CDR3 contains 14 residues.